This is a list of T cell receptor beta chains from one sample in a study of shared clonotypes between healthy human individuals. Sequencing was performed with immunoSEQ multiplex PCR; in TCRdb, only in-frame clones are kept and a portion is missing. The sample includes 2 million to 2.5 million clones, roughly 93% of them seen just once. The sample consisted of naive CD4+ T cells from PBMCs. These receptors originate from a young man in good health. Some clones in this sample may be carry-over from other donors' samples. Each CDR3 is given without its conserved first and last residue. Fields, in order: V gene, J gene, CDR3 protein.

>TRBV18|TRBJ1-2
ASSPGDGYT
>TRBV11-2|TRBJ2-6
ASSLEHKTGEGANVLT
>TRBV27|TRBJ1-1
ASSLVRPGSTEAF
>TRBV29-1|TRBJ2-1
SGKGPPLSYNEQF
>TRBV9|TRBJ2-1
ASSKRTGLDEQF
>TRBV19|TRBJ1-4
ASSNPDSNEKLF
>TRBV2|TRBJ2-3
ASIWSGSTDTQY
>TRBV7-2|TRBJ1-2
ASSLVRTGGYT
>TRBV5-1|TRBJ2-1
ASTTSGGYNEQF
>TRBV18|TRBJ2-7
ASSPSRGQAYEQY
>TRBV19|TRBJ2-7
ASSTRLAGGPEQY
>TRBV4-1|TRBJ1-1
ASSPNPGHKNTEAF
>TRBV7-2|TRBJ1-1
ASSLDLPGDNTEAF
>TRBV5-1|TRBJ1-4
ASSLGTGGNEKLF
>TRBV6-4|TRBJ1-3
ASSDCQTGNTIY
>TRBV4-3|TRBJ2-1
ASSMRRAGGEQF
>TRBV11-2|TRBJ1-2
ASSLTEGYGYT
>TRBV27|TRBJ2-5
ASSFWAATGGETQY
>TRBV7-8|TRBJ1-6
ASSLGGEPLH
>TRBV5-1|TRBJ2-1
ASSPGLADYNEQF
>TRBV2|TRBJ2-3
ASSWDRSTDTQY
>TRBV7-2|TRBJ2-1
ASSSPPGVQF
>TRBV11-2|TRBJ2-5
ASSPNSWGRAEETQY
>TRBV2|TRBJ2-3
ASSRQTSTDTQY
>TRBV28|TRBJ2-7
ASSFIYSSGNEQY
>TRBV27|TRBJ1-5
ASSSGTGEQPQH
>TRBV19|TRBJ2-7
ASSMTSVITYEQY
>TRBV28|TRBJ2-5
ATRRSGETQY
>TRBV30|TRBJ2-5
AWSAMTETQY
>TRBV19|TRBJ2-2
AITNSNTGELF
>TRBV7-3|TRBJ2-2
ASSLRFPSGRALTNTGELF
>TRBV19|TRBJ1-1
ASRSARNTEAF
>TRBV5-1|TRBJ2-3
ASRTGQGRTGTDTQY
>TRBV7-9|TRBJ2-1
ASSLGPETGKF
>TRBV5-1|TRBJ2-7
ASSFAEPYEQY
>TRBV7-2|TRBJ1-1
ASSFSGQGTAF
>TRBV2|TRBJ1-5
ASSTGQGAKSNQPQH
>TRBV5-3|TRBJ2-7
ARSLTSGSHEQY
>TRBV5-6|TRBJ2-7
ASRAAGEARSEQY
>TRBV15|TRBJ2-3
ATSRTPTGLSTDTQY
>TRBV5-4|TRBJ2-2
ASSLGRGNTGELF
>TRBV6-5|TRBJ2-1
ASSPDAGGYNEQF
>TRBV29-1|TRBJ2-1
SVERGTGSSYNEQF